The 22 T cell receptor beta chains below were found in one sample sequenced in a study of blood T cell repertoires in COVID-19. This table comes from immunoSEQ multiplex PCR, and its TCRdb copy is limited to in-frame clones, with some not included. The repertoire holds 300,000 or so clones, approximately 91% seen once, with approximately 2% in the top ten. Sample: peripheral blood. These receptors were taken from a woman aged 25-40 years with COVID-19, enrolled during active disease.

The V call is TRBV15, the J call TRBJ2-2; 10 nucleotides line up with TRBD2. Germline values: CDR1 LNHNV, CDR2 YYDKDF (reference sequence). CDR3 length: 16 residues. Losses at the gene ends were 3 bases for V and 5 bases for J; bases not matched to a gene: 6. In DNA, the CDR3 is TGTGCCACCAGCAGTCCGGGACTAGCGAGGACCGGGGAGCTGTTTTTT. This translates into CATSSPGLARTGELFF.

This chain joins TRBV19 and TRBJ1-2; D perhaps matches TRBD1 (6 bases). CDR1 LNHDA and CDR2 SQIVND come from the germline V gene (reference sequence). This CDR3 is 15 amino acids long. The V end lost 3 bases, the J end lost 2 bases, and 13 bases lay between the germline ends. The CDR3 sequence is CASSIWSRGNYGYTF. In DNA form, the CDR3 reads TGTGCCAGTAGTATTTGGAGCAGGGGAAACTATGGCTACACCTTC.

The chain carries TRBV29-1 and TRBJ2-4; D is uncertain. Per the germline V gene, CDR1 is SQVTM and CDR2 is ANQGSEA. The germline V and J ends were trimmed by 6 bases and 0 bases, with 6 bases remaining between them. The CDR3 spans 12 residues. CDR3 sequence reads: CSVILAKNIQYF. CDR3 nucleotide sequence: TGCAGCGTAATCTTAGCCAAAAACATTCAGTACTTC. Looking up the rest from reference TRBV29-1 and TRBJ2-4 gives the full variable domain: SAVISQKPSRDICQRGTSLTIQCQVDSQVTMMFWYRQQPGQSLTLIATANQGSEATYESGFVIDKFPISRPNLTFSTLTVSNMSPEDSSIYLCSVILAKNIQYFGAGTRLSVL.

The sample holds one count of this clone. The chain employs TRBV4-2 and TRBJ2-3, with TRBD2 matching 10 bases. V shed 4 bases, J shed 5 bases, and the junction held 15 bases outside the gene matches. The CDR3 totals 18 residues. Germline values: CDR1 LGHNA, CDR2 YNFKEQ. CDR3 protein: CASSPRGALAGEGDTQYF. The CDR3 DNA reads TGTGCCAGCAGCCCTCGGGGGGCCCTAGCGGGAGAGGGAGATACGCAGTATTTT.

V and J are TRBV24-1 and TRBJ2-1, with 10 bases aligning to TRBD2. The CDR3 is 15 amino acids. From germline, CDR1 is KGHDR and CDR2 SFDVKD. V dropped 6 bases and J dropped 6; count of bases not matched to a gene: 7. The CDR3 spells CATSLKREGGNEQFF. CDR3 DNA: TGTGCCACCAGTTTAAAGCGGGAGGGTGGCAATGAGCAGTTCTTC.

The chain recombines TRBV18 with TRBJ1-5, with D perhaps TRBD1 (5 bases). The CDR3 covers 13 residues. Trimming took off 6 bases at V and 4 bases at J, with 10 bases between the two ends. From germline, CDR1 is KGHSH and CDR2 LQKENI. CDR3 nucleotides: TGTGCCAGCTCGGAGGGGAGAAATCAGCCCCAGCATTTT. Translation: CASSEGRNQPQHF.

The chain links TRBV5-1 to TRBJ1-1; no clear D. The germline V gene has CDR1 SGHRS and CDR2 YFSETQ. Trimming removed 0 bases at V and 1 base at J, with 10 bases between. The CDR3 is 15 residues long. The CDR3 DNA reads TGCGCCAGCAGCTTGGAAGTGGGAGGGAACACTGAAGCTTTCTTT. Its protein is CASSLEVGGNTEAFF.

The count of this clone is one. The chain links TRBV5-5 to TRBJ2-3, with TRBD2 identical over 10 bases. The germline V gene has CDR1 SGHKS and CDR2 YYEKEE (reference sequence). The CDR3 covers 17 residues. Trimming took 6 bases from V and 0 from J; bases not matched to a gene: 10. The DNA for the CDR3 is TGTGCCAGCACCCCTTGGACTAGCGGAATTAGCACAGATACGCAGTATTTT. Protein product: CASTPWTSGISTDTQYF. The full variable domain, rest sourced from reference TRBV5-5 and TRBJ2-3, is DAGVTQSPTHLIKTRGQQVTLRCSPISGHKSVSWYQQVLGQGPQFIFQYYEKEERGRGNFPDRFSARQFPNYSSELNVNALLLGDSALYLCASTPWTSGISTDTQYFGPGTRLTVL.

In this sample, this clone turned up once. The rearrangement uses TRBV6-1 and TRBJ2-7; D gene uncertain. The length of the CDR3 is 16 residues. The V and J ends lost 0 bases and 4 bases respectively, with 16 bases between them. Germline loops: CDR1 MNHNS, CDR2 SASEGT. CDR3 amino acids: CASSEAISPNIYEQYF. The DNA for the CDR3 is TGTGCCAGCAGTGAAGCTATTAGCCCTAACATATACGAGCAGTACTTC.

Comment on this clone: The same CDR3 arises from other DNA sequences in this sample as well. The CDR3 DNA sequence: TGTGCCACCAGCAGAGATAGGGGCTACGAGCAGTACTTC. This gives the protein CATSRDRGYEQYF. The chain has TRBV15 and TRBJ2-7; D may be TRBD1 (5 bases). Germline V gene sequence: CDR1 LNHNV, CDR2 YYDKDF (reference sequence). Trimming took off 0 bases at V and 3 bases at J, with 6 bases between the two ends. The CDR3 extends over 13 amino acids.

The chain is built from TRBV30 and TRBJ2-2, with D unresolved. Trimming took 0 bases from V and 4 from J, leaving 12 bases between them. The CDR3 consists of 15 residues. From germline, CDR1 is GTSNPN and CDR2 SVGIG (reference sequence). CDR3 nucleotide sequence: TGTGCCTGGAGTGTAGCCATTTCCATCACCGGGGAGCTGTTTTTT. Protein product: CAWSVAISITGELFF.

The chain's CDR3 is CASSLIGVGAEAFF. The CDR3 DNA sequence: TGTGCCAGCAGCTTGATCGGGGTTGGGGCTGAAGCTTTCTTT. This rearrangement joins TRBV5-6 to TRBJ1-1; D not certain. V was pared by 1 base and J by 6 bases, with 13 bases between. The length of the CDR3 is 14 residues. Germline CDR1 and CDR2: SGHDT and YYEEEE.

The J gene is TRBJ1-1, the V gene TRBV14; a possible D gene is TRBD1 (6 bases). Germline V gene sequence: CDR1 SGHDN, CDR2 FVKESK. The length of the CDR3 is 13 residues. The germline V and J ends were trimmed by 3 bases and 11 bases, with 16 bases remaining between them. The DNA for the CDR3 is TGTGCCAGCAGCCATGACAGGCGGCCCTGGGCTTTCTTT. Protein: CASSHDRRPWAFF.

This sequence joins TRBV6-6 and TRBJ2-3; D ambiguous. Trimming took 0 bases from V and 5 from J, leaving 6 bases between them. The CDR3 covers 13 residues. CDR1 and CDR2 from the germline V gene are MNHNY and SVGAGI (reference sequence). This chain's CDR3 is CASSYSREDTQYF. CDR3 bases: TGTGCCAGCAGTTACTCGCGCGAAGATACGCAGTATTTT.

This chain uses TRBV6-1 with TRBJ1-4, with TRBD1 matching 7 bases. The V gene's germline CDR1 is MNHNS and CDR2 SASEGT. The ends lost 2 bases at V and 8 bases at J; junction bases unmatched: 5. CDR3 size: 14 residues. The CDR3 coding sequence is TGTGCCAGCAGTGAAAGGGGGCTGGGGGAAAAACTGTTTTTT. This codes for CASSERGLGEKLFF.

The V gene is TRBV10-3, the J gene TRBJ2-7; TRBD1 aligns across 9 bases. Looked up from germline, CDR1 is ENHRY and CDR2 is SYGVKD. Trimming took 6 bases from V and 6 from J; bases not matched to a gene: 0. The CDR3 runs to 11 residues. The CDR3 region has the DNA TGTGCCATCAGACAGGGGGCCGAGCAGTACTTC. Translating gives CAIRQGAEQYF.

The chain is built from TRBV15 and TRBJ2-7; D possibly corresponds to TRBD2 (5 bases). The CDR3 totals 13 residues. Germline CDR1 LNHNV, CDR2 YYDKDF (reference sequence). V lost 1 base and J lost 3, with 7 bases in between. CDR3 in DNA: TGTGCCACCAGCAGAGCGGGGAACTACGAGCAGTACTTC. Its protein is CATSRAGNYEQYF. The full variable domain, completed using reference TRBV15 and TRBJ2-7, is DAMVIQNPRYQVTQFGKPVTLSCSQTLNHNVMYWYQQKSSQAPKLLFHYYDKDFNNEADTPDNFQSRRPNTSFCFLDIRSPGLGDTAMYLCATSRAGNYEQYFGPGTRLTVT.

The chain recombines TRBV2 with TRBJ1-3; D may be TRBD1 (6 bases). Trimming cost V 8 bases and J 2 bases, with 13 bases left between them. Germline V gene lookup returns CDR1 SNHLY and CDR2 FYNNEI. The CDR3 runs to 14 residues. Written as DNA, the CDR3 is TGTGCCAGCGCGGGGGCTCAGGCTGGAAACACCATATATTTT. This gives the protein CASAGAQAGNTIYF.

The chain has TRBV10-2 and TRBJ1-5; 8 positions agree with TRBD1. The J segment lost 6 bases and the V segment lost 6 bases, leaving 10 bases of the junction unmatched. CDR1 is WSHSY, CDR2 SAAADI, per germline. The CDR3 contains 15 residues. CDR3 amino acids: CASSEKQGAAQPQHF. CDR3 DNA sequence: TGCGCCAGCAGCGAAAAGCAGGGGGCCGCTCAGCCCCAGCATTTT.

The chain combines TRBV6-2 or TRBV6-3 with TRBJ2-7, with 10 bases that match TRBD2. Germline V CDR1 and CDR2: MNHEY, SVGEGT. CDR3 length: 16 amino acids. The V segment lost 2 bases and the J segment 2 bases; nucleotides outside the gene matches: 6. The CDR3 nucleotides are TGTGCCAGCAGTTACGGGCCTAGCGGGAGCCCCTACGAGCAGTACTTC. Its protein is CASSYGPSGSPYEQYF.

The J gene is TRBJ2-5, the V gene TRBV30; maybe TRBD2 (6 bases). Per the germline V gene, CDR1 is GTSNPN and CDR2 is SVGIG (reference sequence). The CDR3 is made up of 12 amino acids. The V end lost 3 bases, the J end lost 5 bases, and 10 bases lay between the germline ends. This CDR3 is CAWSYLAETQYF. The CDR3 coding sequence is TGTGCCTGGAGCTACCTAGCGGAGACCCAGTACTTC.

The rearrangement uses TRBV4-1 and TRBJ2-1; D remains unclear. The V and J ends lost 4 bases and 1 base respectively, with 14 bases between them. Germline lookup yields CDR1 MGHRA and CDR2 YSYEKL. The CDR3 extends over 16 amino acids. The DNA for the CDR3 is TGCGCCAGCAGCCTTCGTAGCCCTGGATCCTACAATGAGCAGTTCTTC. As protein: CASSLRSPGSYNEQFF.